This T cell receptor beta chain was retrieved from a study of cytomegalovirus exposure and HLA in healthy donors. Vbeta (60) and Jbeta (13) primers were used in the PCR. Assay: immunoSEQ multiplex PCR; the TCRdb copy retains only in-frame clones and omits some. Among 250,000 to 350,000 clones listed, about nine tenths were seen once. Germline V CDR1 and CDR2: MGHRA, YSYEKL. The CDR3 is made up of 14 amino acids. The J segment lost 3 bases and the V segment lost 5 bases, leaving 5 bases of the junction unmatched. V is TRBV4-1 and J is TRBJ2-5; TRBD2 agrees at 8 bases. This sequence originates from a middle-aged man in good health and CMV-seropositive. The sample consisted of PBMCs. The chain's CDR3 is CASSYPGLEETQYF. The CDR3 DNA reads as TGCGCCAGCAGCTATCCGGGACTAGAAGAGACCCAGTACTTC.